Detailed here is one T cell receptor (beta chain). Its matching antigen is unknown. Method: immunoSEQ multiplex PCR; TCRdb's copy keeps in-frame clones and lacks some. Found here are 150,000 to 200,000 clones, 85% of them singletons; the top ten hold roughly 15%. This sample is drawn from a study of cytomegalovirus exposure and HLA in healthy donors. General study points: The study listed roughly 160 cytomegalovirus-associated TCR beta chains.

V was cut by 4 bases and J by 5 bases, with 5 bases left in between. The CDR3 spans 10 residues. Germline V lookup: CDR1 DFQATT, CDR2 SNEGSKA (reference sequence). The source is a man in his late teens or twenties in good health and CMV-seropositive. Specimen: PBMCs. This rearrangement joins TRBV20-1 to TRBJ1-2; unclear D gene. The CDR3: CSANEYGYTF. CDR3 coding DNA: TGCAGTGCTAATGAGTATGGCTACACCTTC.